This T cell receptor beta chain was sequenced for a study of blood T cell repertoires in COVID-19 (dated by TCRdb to 2020 to 2021). About the investigation overall: Samples covering the acute and convalescent phases of COVID-19 were provided by collaborators in the United States, Italy and Spain. Subjects who had been exposed to COVID-19, were actively infected with it, or had recovered from it provided the deeply sampled blood TCRbeta repertoires that made up the dataset. Samples came from the ongoing ImmuneRACE study (first 160 participants) plus 1,254 subjects from 6 global collaborators. The material from the prospective study consisted of cDNA or gDNA derived from T cells, B-cell-depleted T cells, or PBMCs. Where available, HLA class I and class II types were taken from metadata supplied by the sample provider and were not determined by assay-based typing. The repertoires were released in a freely available public database intended as a resource for research on the immune response to SARS-CoV-2. Nearly every sample came with metadata listing a de-identified subject ID, COVID-19 status, age in years and sex. General study outcomes and caveats: Clinical and demographic metadata were provided uncurated, with the amount varying by source and participant.

V lost 3 bases and J lost 7 bases, and the count of bases not matched to a germline gene is 10. CDR1 LGHDT and CDR2 YNNKEL were looked up in the germline V gene (reference sequence). The CDR3 numbers 15 residues from cysteine through phenylalanine. Just CDR3 DNA is preserved here, 45 bases in frame from base 1. Samples from volunteer blood donors who had recovered from COVID-19 were contributed by a second Seattle source. Collaborating institutions collected whole blood in K2EDTA tubes following their own protocols. Collaborator samples were shipped for TCRbeta analysis as frozen whole blood, isolated PBMCs, or DNA extracted from either sample type. TCRbeta CDR3 regions were amplified from genomic DNA by means of the immunoSEQ Assay, a bias-controlled multiplex PCR. The authors processed their data as follows. Within the assay, amplification of reference gene primers was used to estimate how many nucleated cells each sample contained. To quantify the absolute abundance of each unique TCRbeta CDR3 rearrangement, sequence reads were collapsed and filtered. For each sample, productive Simpson clonality was calculated as the square root of Simpson's diversity index across productive rearrangements. What TCRdb holds here is the immuneACCESS table cut down to in-frame rearrangements. Part of the clones is not present; checked against another copy, under half of the missing clones reflect an unresolved V gene, and the others are unexplained. V, J and clone size reflect that table, while D and trimming were determined from the DNA. A total of 220,000 or so clones appear in this sample, roughly 89% of them only once. The top ten clones comprise around 6.9% of the sample.

A note on this clone: The antigen it recognizes is unknown. Base-call qualities are not available, and no considerably larger clone is one nucleotide away.

Sequenced material: peripheral blood. The rearranged segments are TRBV3-1 (or the pseudogene TRBV3-2) and TRBJ1-1, with 8 middle bases fitting TRBD1. The TCR comes from a man between 60 and 70 years old who had recovered from COVID-19. In nucleotides, the sequence is TGTGCCAGCAGCCACGAATGGGACAGGACCCTTGAAGCTTTCTTT. It codes for CASSHEWDRTLEAFF.